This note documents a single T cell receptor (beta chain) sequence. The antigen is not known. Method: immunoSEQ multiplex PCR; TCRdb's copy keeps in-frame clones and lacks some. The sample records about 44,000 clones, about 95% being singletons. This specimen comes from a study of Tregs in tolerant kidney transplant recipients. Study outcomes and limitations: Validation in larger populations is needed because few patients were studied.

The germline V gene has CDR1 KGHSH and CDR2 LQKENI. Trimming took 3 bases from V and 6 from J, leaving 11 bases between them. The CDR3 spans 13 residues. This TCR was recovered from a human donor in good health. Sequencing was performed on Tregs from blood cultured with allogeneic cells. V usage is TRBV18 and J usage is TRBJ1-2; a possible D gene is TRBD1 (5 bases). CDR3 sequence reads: CASSPGRENGYTF. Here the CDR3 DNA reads TGTGCCAGCTCACCGGGCAGGGAGAATGGCTACACCTTC.